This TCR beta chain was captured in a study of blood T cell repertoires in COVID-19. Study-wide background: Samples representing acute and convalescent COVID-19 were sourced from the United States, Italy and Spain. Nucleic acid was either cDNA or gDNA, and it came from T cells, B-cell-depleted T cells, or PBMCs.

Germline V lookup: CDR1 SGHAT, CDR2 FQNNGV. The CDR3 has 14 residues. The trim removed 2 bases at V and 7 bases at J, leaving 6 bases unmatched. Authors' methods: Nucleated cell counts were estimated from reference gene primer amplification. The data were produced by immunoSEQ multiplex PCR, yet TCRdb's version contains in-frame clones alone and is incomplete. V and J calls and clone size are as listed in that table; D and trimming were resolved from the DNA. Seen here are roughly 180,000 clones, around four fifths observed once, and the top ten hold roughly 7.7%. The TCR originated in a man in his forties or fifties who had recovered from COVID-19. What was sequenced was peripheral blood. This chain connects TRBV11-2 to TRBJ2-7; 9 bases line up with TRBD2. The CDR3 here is CASSLQAGGGEQYF. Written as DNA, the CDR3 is TGTGCCAGCAGCTTACAAGCGGGGGGAGGGGAGCAGTACTTC.